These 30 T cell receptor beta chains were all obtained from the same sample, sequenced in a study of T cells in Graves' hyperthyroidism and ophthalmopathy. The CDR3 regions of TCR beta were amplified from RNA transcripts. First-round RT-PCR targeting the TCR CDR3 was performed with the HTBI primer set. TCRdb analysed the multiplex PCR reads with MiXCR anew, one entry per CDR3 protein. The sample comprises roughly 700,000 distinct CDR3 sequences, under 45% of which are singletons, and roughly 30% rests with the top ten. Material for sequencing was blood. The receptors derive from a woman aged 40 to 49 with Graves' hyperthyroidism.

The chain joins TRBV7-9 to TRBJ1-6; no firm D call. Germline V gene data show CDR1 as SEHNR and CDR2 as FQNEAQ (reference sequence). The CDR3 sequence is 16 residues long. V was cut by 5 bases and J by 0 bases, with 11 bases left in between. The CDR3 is CASSRAVRSYNSPLHF. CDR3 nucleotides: TGTGCCAGCAGCCGGGCCGTTCGCTCCTATAATTCACCCCTCCACTTT. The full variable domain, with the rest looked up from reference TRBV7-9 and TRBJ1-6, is DTGVSQNPRHKITKRGQNVTFRCDPISEHNRLYWYRQTLGQGPEFLTYFQNEAQLEKSRLLSDRFSAERPKGSFSTLEIQRTEQGDSAMYLCASSRAVRSYNSPLHFGNGTRLTVT.

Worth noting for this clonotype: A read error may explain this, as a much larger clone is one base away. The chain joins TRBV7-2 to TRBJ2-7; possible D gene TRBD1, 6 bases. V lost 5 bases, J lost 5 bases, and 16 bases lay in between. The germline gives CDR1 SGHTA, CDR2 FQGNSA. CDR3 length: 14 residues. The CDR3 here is CASSHGRGIDEQYF. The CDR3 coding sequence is TGTGCCAGCAGCCACGGCAGGGGTATCGACGAGCAGTACTTC.

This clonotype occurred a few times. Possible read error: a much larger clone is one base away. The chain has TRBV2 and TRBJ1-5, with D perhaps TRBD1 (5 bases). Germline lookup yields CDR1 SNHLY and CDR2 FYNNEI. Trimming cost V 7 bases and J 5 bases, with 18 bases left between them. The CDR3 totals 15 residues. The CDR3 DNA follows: TGTGCCAGCAAAGTCCAGGAAGGGGTGGATCAGCCCCAGCATTTT. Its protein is CASKVQEGVDQPQHF.

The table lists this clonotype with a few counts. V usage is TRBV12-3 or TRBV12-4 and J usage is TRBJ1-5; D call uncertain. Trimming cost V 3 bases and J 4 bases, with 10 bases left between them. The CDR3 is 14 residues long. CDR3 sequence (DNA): TGTGCCAGCAGTTTTTTGGGGTGGAATCAGCCCCAGCATTTT. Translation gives CASSFLGWNQPQHF.

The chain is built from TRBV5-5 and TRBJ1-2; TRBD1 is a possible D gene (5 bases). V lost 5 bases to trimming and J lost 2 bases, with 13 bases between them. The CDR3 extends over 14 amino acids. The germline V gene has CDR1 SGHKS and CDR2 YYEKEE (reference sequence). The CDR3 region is CASSIDRRNYGYTF. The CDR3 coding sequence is TGTGCCAGCAGTATAGACAGACGAAACTATGGCTACACCTTC.

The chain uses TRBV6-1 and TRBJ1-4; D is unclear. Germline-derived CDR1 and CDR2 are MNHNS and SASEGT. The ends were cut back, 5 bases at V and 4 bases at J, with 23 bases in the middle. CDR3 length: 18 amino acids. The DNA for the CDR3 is TGTGCCAGCAGTTACTCGAATGTAGTGGCAGGACGTAATGAAAAACTGTTTTTT. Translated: CASSYSNVVAGRNEKLFF.

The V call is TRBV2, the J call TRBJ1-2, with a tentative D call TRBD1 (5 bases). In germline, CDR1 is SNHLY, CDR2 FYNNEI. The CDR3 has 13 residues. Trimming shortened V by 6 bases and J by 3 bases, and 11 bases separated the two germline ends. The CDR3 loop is CASSYGGDYGYTF. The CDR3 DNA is TGTGCCAGCAGCTACGGGGGAGACTATGGCTACACCTTC.

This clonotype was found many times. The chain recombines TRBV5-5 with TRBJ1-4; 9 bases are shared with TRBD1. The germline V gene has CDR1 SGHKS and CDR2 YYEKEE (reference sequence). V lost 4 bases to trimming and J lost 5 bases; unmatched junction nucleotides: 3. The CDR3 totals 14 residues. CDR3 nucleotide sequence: TGTGCCAGCAGCCAGACAGGGGGGAATGAAAAACTGTTTTTT. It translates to CASSQTGGNEKLFF. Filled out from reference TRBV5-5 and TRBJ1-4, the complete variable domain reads DAGVTQSPTHLIKTRGQQVTLRCSPISGHKSVSWYQQVLGQGPQFIFQYYEKEERGRGNFPDRFSARQFPNYSSELNVNALLLGDSALYLCASSQTGGNEKLFFGSGTQLSVL.

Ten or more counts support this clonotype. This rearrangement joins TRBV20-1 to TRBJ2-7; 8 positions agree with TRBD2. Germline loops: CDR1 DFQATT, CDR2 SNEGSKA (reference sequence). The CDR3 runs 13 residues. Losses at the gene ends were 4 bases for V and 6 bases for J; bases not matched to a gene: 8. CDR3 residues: CSATGTSYGEQYF. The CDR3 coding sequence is TGCAGTGCTACCGGGACTAGTTACGGCGAGCAGTACTTC.

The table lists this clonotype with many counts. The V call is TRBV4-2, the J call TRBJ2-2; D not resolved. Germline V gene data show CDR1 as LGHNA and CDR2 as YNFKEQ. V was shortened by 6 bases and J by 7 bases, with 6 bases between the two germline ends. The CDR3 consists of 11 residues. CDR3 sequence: CASRRRGELFF. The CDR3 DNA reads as TGTGCCAGCAGGCGTCGCGGGGAGCTGTTTTTT.

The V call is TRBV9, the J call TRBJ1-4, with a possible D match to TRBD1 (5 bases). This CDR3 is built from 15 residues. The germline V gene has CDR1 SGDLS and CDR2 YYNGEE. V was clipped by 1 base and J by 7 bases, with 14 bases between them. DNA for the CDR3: TGTGCCAGCAGCGTAAGAATTGGGGGTAGTGAAAAACTGTTTTTT. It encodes CASSVRIGGSEKLFF.

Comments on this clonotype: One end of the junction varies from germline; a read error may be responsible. CDR3: CASTPTIGELVF. The CDR3 DNA reads TGTGCCAGCACACCTACTATCGGGGAGCTGGTTTTT. The chain uses TRBV12-3 or TRBV12-4 and TRBJ2-2, with a tentative D call TRBD2 (5 bases). This CDR3 is 12 amino acids long.

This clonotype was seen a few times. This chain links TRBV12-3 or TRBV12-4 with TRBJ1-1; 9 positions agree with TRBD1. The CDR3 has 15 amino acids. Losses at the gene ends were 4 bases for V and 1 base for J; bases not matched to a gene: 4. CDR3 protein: CASSSSDRGNTEAFF. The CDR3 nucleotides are TGTGCCAGCAGTTCCTCGGACAGGGGGAACACTGAAGCTTTCTTT.

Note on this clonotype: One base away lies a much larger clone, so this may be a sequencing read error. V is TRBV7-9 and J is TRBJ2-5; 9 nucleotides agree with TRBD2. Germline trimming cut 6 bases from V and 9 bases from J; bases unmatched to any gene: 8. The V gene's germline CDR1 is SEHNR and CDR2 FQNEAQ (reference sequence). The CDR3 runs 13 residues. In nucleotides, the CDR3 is TGTGCCAGCAGGCGGGAGGGCTATCTGTCCCAGTACTTC. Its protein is CASRREGYLSQYF.

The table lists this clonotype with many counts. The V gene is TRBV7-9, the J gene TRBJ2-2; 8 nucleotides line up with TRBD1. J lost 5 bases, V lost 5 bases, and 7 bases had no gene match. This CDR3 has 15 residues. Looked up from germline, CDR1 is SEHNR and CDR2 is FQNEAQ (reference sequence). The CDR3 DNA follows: TGTGCCAGCAGCCTCAGGGGGCGCGTGACCGGGGAGCTGTTTTTT. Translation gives CASSLRGRVTGELFF.

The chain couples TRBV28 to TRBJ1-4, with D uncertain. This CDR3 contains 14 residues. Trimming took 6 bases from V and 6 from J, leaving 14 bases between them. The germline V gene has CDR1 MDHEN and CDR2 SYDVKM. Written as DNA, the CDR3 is TGTGCCAGCAGCCCGTTCGGGCGGGATGAAAAACTGTTTTTT. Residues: CASSPFGRDEKLFF.

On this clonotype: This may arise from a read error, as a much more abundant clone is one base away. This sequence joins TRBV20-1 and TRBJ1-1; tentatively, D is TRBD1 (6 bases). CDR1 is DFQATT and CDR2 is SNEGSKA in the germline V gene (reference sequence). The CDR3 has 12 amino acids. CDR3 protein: CHIGQTNTEAFF. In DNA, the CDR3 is TGCCATATTGGACAGACGAACACTGAAGCTTTCTTT.

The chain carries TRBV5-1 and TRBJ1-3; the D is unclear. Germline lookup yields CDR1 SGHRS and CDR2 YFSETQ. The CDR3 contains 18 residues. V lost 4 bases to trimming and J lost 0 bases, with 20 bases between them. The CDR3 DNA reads TGCGCCAGCAGCCCCAGCAGTACACCACCTCGCTCTGGAAACACCATATATTTT. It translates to CASSPSSTPPRSGNTIYF.

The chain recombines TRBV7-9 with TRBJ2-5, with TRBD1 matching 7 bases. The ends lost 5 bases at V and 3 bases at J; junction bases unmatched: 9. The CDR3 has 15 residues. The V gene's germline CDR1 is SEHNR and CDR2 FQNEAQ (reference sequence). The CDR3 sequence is CASSLARGQKETQYF. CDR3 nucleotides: TGTGCCAGCAGCCTCGCAAGGGGACAGAAAGAGACCCAGTACTTC.

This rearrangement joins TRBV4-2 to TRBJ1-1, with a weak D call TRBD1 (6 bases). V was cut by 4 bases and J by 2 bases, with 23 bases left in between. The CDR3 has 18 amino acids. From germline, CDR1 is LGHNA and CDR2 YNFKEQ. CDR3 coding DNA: TGTGCCAGCAGCCGTTTAAAACCAGACAGGAGACTAAACACTGAAGCTTTCTTT. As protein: CASSRLKPDRRLNTEAFF.

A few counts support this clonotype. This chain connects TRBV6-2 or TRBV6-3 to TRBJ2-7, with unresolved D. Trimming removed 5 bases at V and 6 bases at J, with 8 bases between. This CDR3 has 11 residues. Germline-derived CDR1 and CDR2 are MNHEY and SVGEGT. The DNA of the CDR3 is TGTGCCAGCAGTAGATCTCGCGAGCAGTACTTC. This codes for CASSRSREQYF.

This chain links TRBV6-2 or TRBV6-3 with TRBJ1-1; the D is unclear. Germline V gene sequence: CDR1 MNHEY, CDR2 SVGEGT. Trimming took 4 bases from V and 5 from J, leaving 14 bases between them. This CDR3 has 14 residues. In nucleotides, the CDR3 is TGTGCCAGCAGTTCGAGGGCGGGTGTTACTGAAGCTTTCTTT. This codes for CASSSRAGVTEAFF.

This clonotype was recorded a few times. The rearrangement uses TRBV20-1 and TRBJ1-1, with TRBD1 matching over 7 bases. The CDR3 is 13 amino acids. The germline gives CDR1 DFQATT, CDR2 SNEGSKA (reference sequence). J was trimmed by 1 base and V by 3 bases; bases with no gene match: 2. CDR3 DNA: TGCAGTGCTAGGGGGACAGCGAACACTGAAGCTTTCTTT. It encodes CSARGTANTEAFF.

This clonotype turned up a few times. The DNA for the CDR3 is TGCGCCAGCAGCCACGGACTAGGAGAGGCCGGGGAGCTGTTTTTT. Amino acid sequence: CASSHGLGEAGELFF. The chain is built from TRBV4-3 and TRBJ2-2; the match to TRBD2 covers 7 bases. V dropped 3 bases and J dropped 6; count of bases not matched to a gene: 7. CDR3 length: 15 residues. The germline gives CDR1 LGHNA, CDR2 YSLEER.

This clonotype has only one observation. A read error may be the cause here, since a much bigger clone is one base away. DNA of the CDR3: TGTGCCATCGTCGGGGGAGCAGTGGACAATCAGCCCCGGCATTTT. Encoded protein: CAIVGGAVDNQPRHF. The chain is built from TRBV10-3 and TRBJ1-5; tentatively, D is TRBD1 (5 bases). The germline V gene has CDR1 ENHRY and CDR2 SYGVKD. This CDR3 region has 15 residues.

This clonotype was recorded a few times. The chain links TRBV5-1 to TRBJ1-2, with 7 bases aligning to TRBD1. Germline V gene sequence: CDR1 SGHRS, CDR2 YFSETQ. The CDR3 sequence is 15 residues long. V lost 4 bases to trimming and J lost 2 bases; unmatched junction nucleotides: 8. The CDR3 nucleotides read TGCGCCAGCAGCCCACGGACAGGTTGGAACTATGGCTACACCTTC. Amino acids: CASSPRTGWNYGYTF. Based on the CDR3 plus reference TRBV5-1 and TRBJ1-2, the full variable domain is KAGVTQTPRYLIKTRGQQVTLSCSPISGHRSVSWYQQTPGQGLQFLFEYFSETQRNKGNFPGRFSGRQFSNSRSEMNVSTLELGDSALYLCASSPRTGWNYGYTFGSGTRLTVV.

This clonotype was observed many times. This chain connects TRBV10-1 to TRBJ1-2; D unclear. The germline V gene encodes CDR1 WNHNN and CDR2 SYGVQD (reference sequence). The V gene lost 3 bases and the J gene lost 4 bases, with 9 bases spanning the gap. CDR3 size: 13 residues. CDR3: CASSDWGGYGYTF. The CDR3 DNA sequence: TGCGCCAGCAGTGACTGGGGTGGCTATGGCTACACCTTC.

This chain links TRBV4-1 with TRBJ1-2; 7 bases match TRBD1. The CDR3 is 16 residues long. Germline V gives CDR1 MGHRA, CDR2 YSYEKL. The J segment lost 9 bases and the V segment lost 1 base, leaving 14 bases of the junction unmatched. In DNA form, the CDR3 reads TGCGCCAGCAGCCAAGGGACAGCAAACAGGGGAAGCAGCTACACCTTC. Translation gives CASSQGTANRGSSYTF.

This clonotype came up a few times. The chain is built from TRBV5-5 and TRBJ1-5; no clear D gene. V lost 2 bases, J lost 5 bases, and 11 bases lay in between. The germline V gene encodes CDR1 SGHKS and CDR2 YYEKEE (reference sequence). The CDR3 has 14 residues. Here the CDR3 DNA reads TGTGCCAGCAGCTTAAGCAGGAGAGATCAGCCCCAGCATTTT. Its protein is CASSLSRRDQPQHF. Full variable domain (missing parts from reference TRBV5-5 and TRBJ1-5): DAGVTQSPTHLIKTRGQQVTLRCSPISGHKSVSWYQQVLGQGPQFIFQYYEKEERGRGNFPDRFSARQFPNYSSELNVNALLLGDSALYLCASSLSRRDQPQHFGDGTRLSIL.

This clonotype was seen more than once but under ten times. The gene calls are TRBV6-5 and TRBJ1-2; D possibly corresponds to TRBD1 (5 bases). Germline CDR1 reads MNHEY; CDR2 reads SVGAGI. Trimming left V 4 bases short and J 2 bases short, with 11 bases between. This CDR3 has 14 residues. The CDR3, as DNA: TGTGCCAGCAGTTTGGGGGGGGAAAACTATGGCTACACCTTC. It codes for CASSLGGENYGYTF.